The 17 T cell receptor beta chains below come from one sample, sequenced in a study of cytomegalovirus exposure and HLA in healthy donors. Researchers ran the PCR with 60 Vbeta and 13 Jbeta primers. Sequencing was performed with immunoSEQ multiplex PCR; in TCRdb, only in-frame clones are kept and a portion is missing. The data hold about 160,000 clones, with 70% to 85% observed a single time. The sequenced sample consisted of PBMCs. The source of these receptors is a man aged 45-60 years in good health and CMV-seropositive.

CDR3 DNA sequence: TGTGCCAGCAGCTTAGAGGGCGGGGTGCGAAATGAGCAGTTCTTC. This translates into CASSLEGGVRNEQFF. The V call is TRBV7-2, the J call TRBJ2-1; tentatively, D is TRBD2 (6 bases). The V end lost 1 base, the J end lost 7 bases, and 14 bases lay between the germline ends. CDR1 and CDR2 (germline): SGHTA, FQGNSA. The CDR3 runs 15 residues. Variable domain in full (rest from reference TRBV7-2 and TRBJ2-1): GAGVSQSPSNKVTEKGKDVELRCDPISGHTALYWYRQSLGQGLEFLIYFQGNSAPDKSGLPSDRFSAERTGGSVSTLTIQRTQQEDSAVYLCASSLEGGVRNEQFFGPGTRLTVL.

The chain uses TRBV5-5 and TRBJ2-1; a weak D match, TRBD2 (6 bases). Germline-derived CDR1 and CDR2 are SGHKS and YYEKEE (reference sequence). The CDR3 runs to 14 residues. V was trimmed by 1 base and J by 6 bases, leaving 11 bases between them. CDR3 protein: CASSLSGQINEQFF. The CDR3 coding sequence is TGTGCCAGCAGCTTGAGCGGGCAGATCAATGAGCAGTTCTTC. Complete variable domain (other parts from reference TRBV5-5 and TRBJ2-1): DAGVTQSPTHLIKTRGQQVTLRCSPISGHKSVSWYQQVLGQGPQFIFQYYEKEERGRGNFPDRFSARQFPNYSSELNVNALLLGDSALYLCASSLSGQINEQFFGPGTRLTVL.

A word on this clone: One end of the junction is discordant with germline, which a read error may explain. The genes are TRBV6-1 and TRBJ2-3; the D call may be TRBD1 or TRBD2 (6 bases each). The germline CDR1 and CDR2 sequences are MNHNS and SASEGT. The CDR3 is made up of 13 amino acids. The CDR3 loop is CASTEGGGDTQYF. CDR3 nucleotide sequence: TGTGCCAGCACTGAGGGGGGTGGGGATACACAGTATTTT.

The V gene is TRBV27, the J gene TRBJ2-7, with TRBD2 matching 8 bases. The CDR3 sequence is 13 residues long. Germline lookup yields CDR1 MNHEY and CDR2 SMNVEV (reference sequence). V lost 5 bases and J lost 3; bases outside the gene matches: 3. The CDR3 region is CASSPGLVYEQYV. CDR3 in DNA: TGTGCCAGCAGTCCGGGACTAGTCTACGAGCAGTACGTC.

CDR3 sequence reads: CASSDPGQAMNTEAFF. DNA for the CDR3: TGTGCCAGCAGTGATCCTGGGCAGGCCATGAACACTGAAGCTTTCTTT. This sequence joins TRBV6-1 and TRBJ1-1, with unresolved D. This CDR3 spans 16 amino acids. The germline gives CDR1 MNHNS, CDR2 SASEGT. V was trimmed by 3 bases and J by 0 bases, leaving 14 bases between them.

This clone appeared a single time. The chain combines TRBV2 with TRBJ2-1; D perhaps matches TRBD2 (6 bases). The CDR3 consists of 14 residues. V was shortened by 7 bases and J by 3 bases, with 13 bases between the two germline ends. Germline V gene data show CDR1 as SNHLY and CDR2 as FYNNEI. The CDR3 DNA follows: TGTGCCAGCATGGGCGCTAGCGTCTACAATGAGCAGTTCTTC. Amino acid sequence: CASMGASVYNEQFF.

This rearrangement joins TRBV10-3 to TRBJ1-2, with TRBD1 identical over 9 bases. V lost 6 bases and J lost 6; bases outside the gene matches: 14. The germline gives CDR1 ENHRY, CDR2 SYGVKD. This CDR3 spans 16 amino acids. The CDR3 spells CAISGTGPGRVDGYTF. The CDR3 region has the DNA TGTGCCATCAGCGGGACAGGGCCGGGGAGAGTCGATGGCTACACCTTC.

V usage is TRBV4-2 and J usage is TRBJ2-1; D remains ambiguous. Per the germline V gene, CDR1 is LGHNA and CDR2 is YNFKEQ. Trimming cost V 0 bases and J 4 bases, with 10 bases left between them. This CDR3 is 15 amino acids long. The CDR3 reads CASSQDKTRYNEQFF. The CDR3, as DNA: TGTGCCAGCAGCCAAGATAAGACACGATACAATGAGCAGTTCTTC.

The chain combines TRBV9 with TRBJ1-1, with D tentatively TRBD1 (5 bases). CDR1 and CDR2 from the germline V gene are SGDLS and YYNGEE. V shed 0 bases and J shed 11 bases, with 14 bases lying between them. The CDR3 runs to 13 residues. The CDR3 is CASSVVRRGEAFF. The DNA of the CDR3 is TGTGCCAGCAGCGTAGTTAGGAGGGGTGAGGCTTTCTTT. The full variable domain, in which reference TRBV9 and TRBJ1-1 provide the parts outside the CDR3, is DSGVTQTPKHLITATGQRVTLRCSPRSGDLSVYWYQQSLDQGLQFLIQYYNGEERAKGNILERFSAQQFPDLHSELNLSSLELGDSALYFCASSVVRRGEAFFGQGTRLTVV.

CDR3 amino acids: CASSAETGGLYEQYF. In nucleotides, the CDR3 is TGTGCCAGCAGTGCTGAGACAGGGGGTCTTTACGAGCAGTACTTC. The rearrangement uses TRBV6-1 and TRBJ2-7; 9 bases agree with TRBD1. Germline CDR1 reads MNHNS; CDR2 reads SASEGT. V was clipped by 4 bases and J by 4 bases; unmatched bases: 8. This CDR3 is built from 15 residues.

The chain carries TRBV5-6 and TRBJ1-1, with 7 bases fitting TRBD1. V lost 0 bases to trimming and J lost 0 bases; unmatched junction nucleotides: 8. Germline V lookup: CDR1 SGHDT, CDR2 YYEEEE. The CDR3 contains 17 residues. The CDR3 loop is CASSLEHRGTMNTEAFF. CDR3 coding DNA: TGTGCCAGCAGCTTGGAGCACAGGGGTACAATGAACACTGAAGCTTTCTTT.

On this clone: Other DNA sequences within the sample encode an identical CDR3. The chain combines TRBV11-2 with TRBJ2-1; TRBD2 aligns across 7 bases. The V gene end was trimmed by 1 base and the J gene end by 4 bases; junction bases not matched to a gene: 4. This CDR3 spans 15 amino acids. Germline CDR1 is SGHAT and CDR2 is FQNNGV. The CDR3 DNA follows: TGTGCCAGCAGCTTAGCGCTAGCGGCGTACAATGAGCAGTTCTTC. Amino acid sequence: CASSLALAAYNEQFF.

The count of this clone is one. This chain connects TRBV6-1 to TRBJ2-1; 8 nucleotides match TRBD2. Germline V gene lookup returns CDR1 MNHNS and CDR2 SASEGT. V lost 6 bases, J lost 4 bases, and 2 bases stayed unmatched. The CDR3 runs to 13 residues. CDR3 protein: CASSGRGYNEQFF. CDR3 DNA: TGTGCCAGCAGCGGGAGGGGATACAATGAGCAGTTCTTC.

The chain is built from TRBV5-1 and TRBJ2-3; D not resolved. CDR1 is SGHRS, CDR2 YFSETQ, per germline. V gave up 0 bases and J gave up 6 bases, with 14 bases separating them. The CDR3 runs to 15 residues. This chain's CDR3 is CASSLGHWVSDTQYF. CDR3 bases: TGCGCCAGCAGCTTGGGACACTGGGTATCGGATACGCAGTATTTT.

The sample holds one count of this clone. The V call is TRBV7-3, the J call TRBJ2-5, with 8 nucleotides matching TRBD1. The V segment lost 1 base and the J segment 5 bases; nucleotides outside the gene matches: 6. The CDR3 covers 15 residues. The germline V gene encodes CDR1 SGHTA and CDR2 FQGTGA. The CDR3 protein is CASSLMGRTGETQYF. CDR3 sequence (DNA): TGTGCCAGCAGCTTAATGGGTAGGACAGGGGAGACCCAGTACTTC.

The V and J genes are TRBV11-2 and TRBJ2-5; TRBD2 matches 12 bases. CDR3 length: 16 residues. V was pared by 5 bases and J by 0 bases, with 4 bases of the junction left unmatched. The germline gives CDR1 SGHAT, CDR2 FQNNGV. The CDR3 here is CASSPGLAGYQETQYF. CDR3 nucleotides: TGTGCCAGCAGCCCCGGACTAGCGGGGTACCAAGAGACCCAGTACTTC.

The chain couples TRBV29-1 to TRBJ1-3, with TRBD1 matching over 8 bases. The CDR3 extends over 15 amino acids. CDR1 and CDR2 (germline): SQVTM, ANQGSEA. Trimming at V came to 4 bases and at J to 0 bases, leaving 5 bases not matched to a gene. The CDR3 bases are TGCAGCGTTGTAAGGACAGGGAGCTCTGGAAACACCATATATTTT. Its translation is CSVVRTGSSGNTIYF.